Listed here are 21 T cell receptor beta chains from one sample, sequenced in a study of Graves' ophthalmopathy and Graves' hyperthyroidism. The sequenced template was RNA, covering the TCR beta CDR3 region. After a first-round RT-PCR with HTBI primers, a second-round multiplex PCR was run. Using its own MiXCR run on the multiplex PCR reads, TCRdb lists one record per CDR3 protein. In the table there are about 640,000 distinct CDR3 sequences, about 38% of which are singletons. Input material: peripheral blood. The source is an adult man with Graves' ophthalmopathy.

The rearrangement uses TRBV30 and TRBJ1-1; D possibly corresponds to TRBD1 (5 bases). This CDR3 has 13 residues. Germline CDR1 is GTSNPN and CDR2 is SVGIG (reference sequence). Trimming stripped 3 bases from V and 1 base from J, with 9 bases between. The CDR3 nucleotides read TGTGCCTGGAGCTGGACAACGAACACTGAAGCTTTCTTT. Its protein product is CAWSWTTNTEAFF. The complete variable domain, with remaining parts taken from reference TRBV30 and TRBJ1-1, reads SQTIHQWPATLVQPVGSPLSLECTVEGTSNPNLYWYRQAAGRGLQLLFYSVGIGQISSEVPQNLSASRPQDRQFILSSKKLLLSDSGFYLCAWSWTTNTEAFFGQGTRLTVV.

This clonotype has ten or more counts. The chain links TRBV2 to TRBJ1-3, with D maybe TRBD1 (5 bases). Trimming left V 1 base short and J 0 bases short, with 19 bases between. The CDR3 has 19 residues. Germline V gene sequence: CDR1 SNHLY, CDR2 FYNNEI. This CDR3 is CASSEVPSSDSFSGNTIYF. CDR3 nucleotide sequence: TGTGCCAGCAGTGAAGTCCCTTCCTCCGACAGCTTCTCTGGAAACACCATATATTTT.

This clonotype was detected ten times or more. The CDR3 reads CASRPSGARFEKLFF. In DNA, the CDR3 is TGTGCCAGCAGACCTTCAGGGGCGCGCTTTGAAAAACTGTTTTTT. The V and J genes are TRBV12-3 or TRBV12-4 and TRBJ1-4; D is perhaps TRBD1 (6 bases). This CDR3 has 15 residues. V lost 6 bases and J lost 7, with 18 bases in between.

The table lists this clonotype with many counts. The chain joins TRBV9 to TRBJ2-7; TRBD2 might be the D (6 bases). Between the trimmed V and J ends, which lost 0 bases and 0 bases, there was a span of 7 bases. The germline V gene encodes CDR1 SGDLS and CDR2 YYNGEE. This CDR3 is built from 14 residues. The CDR3 DNA is TGTGCCAGCAGCGTAGGGCGGGACTCCTACGAGCAGTACTTC. It translates to CASSVGRDSYEQYF.

The chain carries TRBV10-3 and TRBJ2-7, with TRBD2 matching over 8 bases. Germline CDR1 is ENHRY and CDR2 is SYGVKD. The CDR3 has 14 residues. Trimming cost V 6 bases and J 0 bases; bases outside gene matches: 4. The CDR3 DNA follows: TGTGCCATCAGACTTAGCGGGGACTCCTACGAGCAGTACTTC. Amino acid sequence: CAIRLSGDSYEQYF.

Details on this clonotype: A read error may account for a junction end that differs from germline. V and J are TRBV10-3 and TRBJ2-7; D not resolved. Germline-derived CDR1 and CDR2 are ENHRY and SYGVKD. The CDR3 is made up of 15 amino acids. The CDR3 is CASSLRTRGSYEQYF. CDR3 DNA: TGTGCCAGCAGTTTACGGACCCGAGGATCCTACGAGCAGTACTTC.

This clonotype was observed many times. The chain combines TRBV19 with TRBJ2-6; D is unclear. The ends were cut back, 4 bases at V and 0 bases at J, with 13 bases in the middle. Germline loops: CDR1 LNHDA, CDR2 SQIVND (reference sequence). This CDR3 region has 17 residues. DNA for the CDR3: TGTGCCAGTAGTAGTGCAGAATTTCTCTCTGGGGCCAACGTCCTGACTTTC. Its translation is CASSSAEFLSGANVLTF.

The rearrangement joins TRBV24-1 to TRBJ1-5; D not certain. Germline CDR1 and CDR2: KGHDR and SFDVKD. The CDR3 has 10 residues. V was trimmed by 8 bases and J by 4 bases, leaving 2 bases between them. CDR3 nucleotides: TGTGCCACCACTAATCAGCCCCAGCATTTT. This encodes CATTNQPQHF.

This sequence joins TRBV25-1 and TRBJ2-2; D uncertain. The CDR3 consists of 14 residues. V was clipped by 5 bases and J by 6 bases, with 13 bases between them. Germline assignment: CDR1 MGHDK and CDR2 SYGVNS. CDR3 sequence reads: CASSTPGGPGELFF. The CDR3 nucleotides read TGTGCCAGCAGTACCCCTGGTGGCCCCGGGGAGCTGTTTTTT.

This clonotype was detected only a few times. The chain is built from TRBV12-3 or TRBV12-4 and TRBJ2-6; D uncertain. V was shortened by 5 bases and J by 4 bases, with 9 bases between the two germline ends. This CDR3 is built from 14 residues. As DNA, the CDR3 is TGTGCCAGCAGTGATCGCCAGGGGGCCAACGTCCTGACTTTC. Its translation: CASSDRQGANVLTF.

V is TRBV10-2 and J is TRBJ2-7; 14 positions match TRBD2. V lost 6 bases to trimming and J lost 4 bases; unmatched junction nucleotides: 8. CDR3 size: 16 residues. The germline V gene has CDR1 WSHSY and CDR2 SAAADI. As DNA, the CDR3 is TGCGCCAGCAGCCCCCGACTAGCGGGAGGGCCTTACGAGCAGTACTTC. Translating it yields CASSPRLAGGPYEQYF.

This clonotype was counted only a few times. The genes are TRBV6-2 or TRBV6-3 and TRBJ2-7; D gene uncertain. The CDR3 covers 12 residues. CDR1 is MNHEY and CDR2 is SVGEGT in the germline V gene. Trimming pared 6 bases from V and 4 bases from J, leaving 10 bases between. The CDR3 nucleotides are TGTGCCAGCAGCCCCTATCCTTACGAGCAGTACTTC. It specifies CASSPYPYEQYF.

As regards this clonotype: With a much larger clone just one base away, this may be a read error. The J gene is TRBJ1-4, the V gene TRBV9; D is ambiguous. Germline lookup yields CDR1 SGDLS and CDR2 YYNGEE. The CDR3 extends over 16 amino acids. Deletions cut 4 bases from V and 5 bases from J, with 18 bases between. CDR3: CASSLEVGQVNEKLFF. The CDR3, as DNA: TGTGCCAGCAGCTTAGAGGTCGGGCAGGTAAATGAAAAACTGTTTTTT. The full variable domain, with the rest looked up from reference TRBV9 and TRBJ1-4, is DSGVTQTPKHLITATGQRVTLRCSPRSGDLSVYWYQQSLDQGLQFLIQYYNGEERAKGNILERFSAQQFPDLHSELNLSSLELGDSALYFCASSLEVGQVNEKLFFGSGTQLSVL.

The chain employs TRBV24-1 and TRBJ2-2; the D is unclear. V lost 4 bases and J lost 6, with 11 bases in between. This CDR3 contains 14 residues. The germline gives CDR1 KGHDR, CDR2 SFDVKD. CDR3 nucleotides: TGTGCCACCAGTGACGCGACCATCTCCGGGGAGCTGTTTTTT. Translation gives CATSDATISGELFF.

This clonotype was counted many times. V usage is TRBV5-1 and J usage is TRBJ2-7; perhaps TRBD2 as D (7 bases). V was pared by 6 bases and J by 2 bases, with 12 bases between. The germline V gene encodes CDR1 SGHRS and CDR2 YFSETQ. This CDR3 has 13 amino acids. CDR3 amino acids: CASTRGGTYEQYF. As DNA, the CDR3 is TGCGCCAGCACCAGGGGAGGGACCTACGAGCAGTACTTC.

A word on this clonotype: A read error may explain this, as a much larger clone is one base away. The chain is built from TRBV5-1 and TRBJ1-1; TRBD1 matches 7 bases. Trimming removed 4 bases from V and 1 base from J; junction bases left unmatched: 7. CDR1 and CDR2 (germline): SGHRS, YFSETQ. This CDR3 contains 15 residues. CDR3 DNA sequence: TGCGCCAGCAGCCCGAAGGGGGCGGGGAACACTGAAGCTTTCTTT. It is translated as CASSPKGAGNTEAFF. The whole variable domain, filled in from reference TRBV5-1 and TRBJ1-1, reads KAGVTQTPRYLIKTRGQQVTLSCSPISGHRSVSWYQQTPGQGLQFLFEYFSETQRNKGNFPGRFSGRQFSNSRSEMNVSTLELGDSALYLCASSPKGAGNTEAFFGQGTRLTVV.

This clonotype was counted many times. This sequence joins TRBV2 and TRBJ2-7; 13 bases align to TRBD2. The CDR3 has 19 amino acids. The V gene end was trimmed by 6 bases and the J gene end by 4 bases; junction bases not matched to a gene: 18. The germline CDR1 and CDR2 sequences are SNHLY and FYNNEI. The CDR3: CASSAIPGLAGVVTYEQYF. Here the CDR3 DNA reads TGTGCCAGCAGCGCTATCCCCGGACTAGCGGGAGTCGTAACTTACGAGCAGTACTTC.

This chain links TRBV29-1 with TRBJ2-5, with a weak D call TRBD2 (6 bases). Per the germline V gene, CDR1 is SQVTM and CDR2 is ANQGSEA. The CDR3 consists of 12 residues. CDR3 in DNA: TGCAGTGGGGACTCTGGGGGAGAGACCCAGTACTTC. It translates to CSGDSGGETQYF.

The genes are TRBV29-1 and TRBJ2-7, with D tentatively TRBD1 or TRBD2 (5 bases each). Germline CDR1 is SQVTM and CDR2 is ANQGSEA. Trimming stripped 5 bases from V and 7 bases from J, with 21 bases between. This CDR3 contains 14 residues. The CDR3 sequence: CSVYFGGTAGEQYF. CDR3 bases: TGCAGCGTTTACTTTGGGGGTACTGCCGGGGAGCAGTACTTC.

The J gene is TRBJ2-2, the V gene TRBV30; D remains unclear. The CDR3 consists of 12 residues. Per germline, CDR1 GTSNPN and CDR2 SVGIG (reference sequence). Trimming stripped 7 bases from V and 7 bases from J, with 13 bases between. CDR3 sequence reads: CAFPPVGGELFF. The CDR3 coding sequence is TGTGCCTTCCCGCCGGTCGGCGGGGAGCTGTTTTTT.

This clonotype was picked up many times. V is TRBV7-2 and J is TRBJ2-7; no firm D call. Deletions cut 4 bases from V and 4 bases from J, with 17 bases between. This CDR3 contains 15 residues. The V gene's germline CDR1 is SGHTA and CDR2 FQGNSA. The CDR3 region has the DNA TGTGCCAGCAGCTACGCCCTTCCGTCGCTATACGAGCAGTACTTC. This gives the protein CASSYALPSLYEQYF.